Presented here are 15 T cell receptor beta chains from one specimen sequenced in a study of cytomegalovirus exposure and HLA in healthy donors. PCR primers comprised 60 Vbeta and 13 Jbeta primers. Only in-frame clones appear in the TCRdb table, and some are missing; sequencing was by immunoSEQ multiplex PCR. The sample carries about 190,000 clones, approximately 84% recorded once. The sample taken for sequencing was PBMCs. The receptor source for this set is a boy between 5 and 17 years old in good health and CMV-seronegative.

CDR3 DNA sequence: TGTGCCAGCAGCAGTACAGGGGGCATCACTGAAGCTTTCTTT. As protein: CASSSTGGITEAFF. The rearrangement links TRBV28 to TRBJ1-1; 9 bases map to TRBD1. Germline CDR1 is MDHEN and CDR2 is SYDVKM. Germline trimming cut 6 bases from V and 4 bases from J; bases unmatched to any gene: 6. This CDR3 comprises 14 residues.

The CDR3 DNA is TGTGCCAGCAGCTTGGGAGGGAACTATGGCTACACCTTC. It yields the protein CASSLGGNYGYTF. The V gene is TRBV5-4, the J gene TRBJ1-2; D ambiguous. Deletions cut 0 bases from V and 2 bases from J, with 5 bases between. Looked up from germline, CDR1 is SGHNT and CDR2 is YYREEE (reference sequence). The CDR3 runs to 13 residues.

This clone was counted once. The chain recombines TRBV27 with TRBJ2-7; TRBD2 is a possible D gene (5 bases). Trimming left V 7 bases short and J 2 bases short, with 21 bases between. The CDR3 spans 16 residues. CDR1 is MNHEY, CDR2 SMNVEV, per germline (reference sequence). CDR3 in amino acids: CASKMGSAERPYEQYF. The CDR3 nucleotides read TGTGCCAGCAAGATGGGCTCAGCGGAGAGGCCCTACGAGCAGTACTTC.

The V and J genes are TRBV18 and TRBJ2-5; 10 nucleotides agree with TRBD2. Germline values: CDR1 KGHSH, CDR2 LQKENI. J gave up 5 bases and V 3 bases, and 6 bases lay outside the gene matches. The CDR3 loop spans 15 amino acids. CDR3: CASSPPGLAWETQYF. CDR3 in DNA: TGTGCCAGCTCACCTCCGGGACTAGCGTGGGAGACCCAGTACTTC.

The gene calls are TRBV6-6 and TRBJ2-7, with D perhaps matching TRBD2 (5 bases). There are 15 residues in the CDR3. Trimming shortened V by 5 bases and J by 0 bases, and 14 bases separated the two germline ends. Germline V gene sequence: CDR1 MNHNY, CDR2 SVGAGI (reference sequence). The CDR3 bases are TGTGCCAGCAGTGGGAGAGGTGCGAGCTCCTACGAGCAGTACTTC. Translation gives CASSGRGASSYEQYF.

The genes are TRBV30 and TRBJ1-3, with D possibly being TRBD1 (6 bases). The CDR3 spans 15 residues. Looked up from germline, CDR1 is GTSNPN and CDR2 is SVGIG (reference sequence). Trimming stripped 0 bases from V and 2 bases from J, with 11 bases between. CDR3 sequence reads: CAWSVLGGTGNTIYF. The CDR3 nucleotides read TGTGCCTGGAGTGTACTAGGGGGAACTGGAAACACCATATATTTT. Based on the CDR3 plus reference TRBV30 and TRBJ1-3, the full variable domain is SQTIHQWPATLVQPVGSPLSLECTVEGTSNPNLYWYRQAAGRGLQLLFYSVGIGQISSEVPQNLSASRPQDRQFILSSKKLLLSDSGFYLCAWSVLGGTGNTIYFGEGSWLTVV.

The chain joins TRBV28 to TRBJ1-2; no reliable D call. Trimming took off 5 bases at V and 3 bases at J, with 13 bases between the two ends. The V gene's germline CDR1 is MDHEN and CDR2 SYDVKM. The CDR3 sequence is 14 residues long. The CDR3 spells CASSAGILDYGYTF. In DNA form, the CDR3 reads TGTGCCAGCAGTGCCGGGATTCTCGACTATGGCTACACCTTC.

V and J are TRBV7-8 and TRBJ1-4; D ambiguous. This CDR3 spans 13 amino acids. V was clipped by 5 bases and J by 8 bases, with 12 bases between them. Germline V lookup: CDR1 SGHVS, CDR2 FQNEAQ. CDR3 residues: CASSPRRAEKLFF. As DNA, the CDR3 is TGTGCCAGCAGCCCCCGCCGCGCGGAAAAACTGTTTTTT.

The chain combines TRBV15 with TRBJ2-7; no clear D gene. CDR1 and CDR2 (germline): LNHNV, YYDKDF (reference sequence). V lost 5 bases and J lost 6, with 14 bases in between. The CDR3 spans 13 residues. CDR3 in amino acids: CATSGGPIPEQYF. The CDR3 coding sequence is TGTGCCACCAGCGGTGGGCCTATCCCCGAGCAGTACTTC.

V gene TRBV2 combines with J gene TRBJ1-4, with 8 bases matching TRBD1. V trimming: 11 bases; J trimming: 8 bases; junction bases outside the gene matches: 10. Germline V gene sequence: CDR1 SNHLY, CDR2 FYNNEI. The CDR3 has 13 residues. The CDR3 spells CASLYRGGEKLFF. The DNA for the CDR3 is TGTGCCTCTCTGTACAGGGGGGGCGAAAAACTGTTTTTT.

This clone was recorded only once. This chain joins TRBV6-5 and TRBJ2-1; 11 bases fit TRBD2. From germline, CDR1 is MNHEY and CDR2 SVGAGI. The length of the CDR3 is 14 residues. J gave up 10 bases and V 2 bases, and 4 bases lay outside the gene matches. In DNA, the CDR3 is TGTGCCAGCAGTTACGTGACTAGCGGGAAAGAGCAGTTCTTC. This encodes CASSYVTSGKEQFF.

J is TRBJ1-2 and V is TRBV30; TRBD1 aligns across 9 bases. The V segment lost 3 bases and the J segment 8 bases; nucleotides outside the gene matches: 7. The CDR3 contains 13 residues. Germline-derived CDR1 and CDR2 are GTSNPN and SVGIG (reference sequence). CDR3 sequence: CAWSGGTGPGYTF. CDR3 DNA sequence: TGTGCCTGGAGCGGCGGGACAGGGCCCGGCTACACCTTC.

This chain's CDR3 is CASTPWGGAGTDTQYF. CDR3 bases: TGTGCCAGCACCCCGTGGGGGGGAGCCGGCACAGATACGCAGTATTTT. The V call is TRBV9, the J call TRBJ2-3; 7 bases line up with TRBD2. Germline CDR1 is SGDLS and CDR2 is YYNGEE. The CDR3 contains 16 residues. The J segment lost 1 base and the V segment lost 6 bases, leaving 11 bases of the junction unmatched.

The chain recombines TRBV6-1 with TRBJ1-1; 9 positions agree with TRBD1. The CDR3 runs to 15 residues. Germline V gives CDR1 MNHNS, CDR2 SASEGT. The V and J ends lost 6 bases and 3 bases, in that order; junction bases with no gene match: 8. The CDR3 is CASRDRGISDTEAFF. The CDR3 DNA is TGTGCCAGCAGAGACAGGGGGATTTCGGACACTGAAGCTTTCTTT.

The chain combines TRBV27 with TRBJ1-5; D unresolved. The length of the CDR3 is 13 residues. Germline V CDR1 and CDR2: MNHEY, SMNVEV (reference sequence). V was cut by 5 bases and J by 7 bases, with 12 bases left in between. As DNA, the CDR3 is TGTGCCAGCAGTAGTTTGGGAGCCCAGCCCCAGCATTTT. It yields the protein CASSSLGAQPQHF.